This paragraph covers one T cell receptor beta chain sequence. As yet, its antigen is unknown. Amplification used 60 Vbeta primers and 13 Jbeta primers. The repertoire was sequenced with immunoSEQ multiplex PCR; TCRdb's copy has only in-frame clones and lacks some. Of roughly 130,000 clones in the sample, approximately 67% are singletons; the top ten hold 1.5%. Germline loops: CDR1 SGDLS, CDR2 YYNGEE. The CDR3 covers 15 residues. V trimming: 4 bases; J trimming: 2 bases; junction bases outside the gene matches: 5. These data are taken from a study of cytomegalovirus exposure and HLA in healthy donors. Overall study results and limits: A later analysis reportedly identified an Asian-associated ancestry cluster as carrying fewer N-insertions than the roughly 670-donor mean.

The clonotype originates from a man younger than 35 in good health and CMV-seronegative. The chain has TRBV9 and TRBJ2-3, with 9 nucleotides matching TRBD1. The sample was PBMCs. CDR3 protein: CASSSRDRATDTQYF. In DNA form, the CDR3 reads TGTGCCAGCAGCTCCCGGGACAGGGCCACAGATACGCAGTATTTT.